These 30 T cell receptor beta chains were all obtained from the same sample, sequenced in a study of metastatic and nonmetastatic thyroid tumors. Among the patients, none had received any treatment before thyroid surgery. TCRdb re-called clones via MiXCR from the PCR reads. This table holds over 50,000 clones, 25% to 35% found once. Sequenced sample: blood. All receptors derive from a female donor with papillary thyroid cancer or a benign thyroid nodule (not recorded which). Some clones in this sample may be carry-over from other donors' samples.

In this sample, this clone turned up many times. This CDR3 is also generated by other DNA sequences in the sample. This chain joins TRBV2 and TRBJ2-5, with 8 nucleotides matching TRBD2. CDR1 and CDR2 from the germline V gene are SNHLY and FYNNEI. This CDR3 has 14 amino acids. J gave up 4 bases and V 4 bases, and 5 bases lay outside the gene matches. CDR3 amino acids: CASSGSGSGETQYF. The CDR3 DNA is TGTGCCAGCAGTGGGAGCGGGAGTGGAGAGACCCAGTACTTC.

This clone was detected a few times. The rearrangement uses TRBV20-1 and TRBJ2-3; tentative D call: TRBD2 (5 bases). Looked up from germline, CDR1 is DFQATT and CDR2 is SNEGSKA (reference sequence). V was pared by 1 base and J by 2 bases, with 7 bases between. The CDR3 sequence is 13 residues long. The DNA for the CDR3 is TGCAGTGCTAGAGTTAGCGTCACAGATACGCAGTATTTT. Protein sequence: CSARVSVTDTQYF.

The sample holds many counts of this clone. This chain joins TRBV15 and TRBJ1-1; D not resolved. The V end was cut by 1 base, the J end by 8 bases, with 11 bases between. Germline V gene lookup returns CDR1 LNHNV and CDR2 YYDKDF (reference sequence). The CDR3 has 13 residues. The CDR3 DNA is TGTGCCACCAGCAGAGCTCGGGATTTCGAAGCTTTCTTT. This sequence encodes CATSRARDFEAFF. Drawing the rest from reference TRBV15 and TRBJ1-1, the complete variable domain is DAMVIQNPRYQVTQFGKPVTLSCSQTLNHNVMYWYQQKSSQAPKLLFHYYDKDFNNEADTPDNFQSRRPNTSFCFLDIRSPGLGDTAMYLCATSRARDFEAFFGQGTRLTVV.

This clone was picked up a small number of times. The chain recombines TRBV6-1 with TRBJ1-1; tentative D call: TRBD1 (5 bases). The CDR3 is 15 residues long. Per germline, CDR1 MNHNS and CDR2 SASEGT. Trimming took 6 bases from V and 1 from J, leaving 15 bases between them. The CDR3 DNA is TGTGCCAGCAGACGATCGGGACCGGCGAACACTGAAGCTTTCTTT. Translated, it gives CASRRSGPANTEAFF.

This clone has just a few counts. J is TRBJ2-7 and V is TRBV7-2; 11 nucleotides match TRBD2. Germline trimming cut 5 bases from V and 4 bases from J; bases unmatched to any gene: 4. Germline CDR1 SGHTA, CDR2 FQGNSA. This CDR3 contains 14 residues. The CDR3 sequence is CASSLLAGEYEQYF. CDR3 in DNA: TGTGCCAGCAGCCTACTAGCGGGAGAGTACGAGCAGTACTTC.

The J gene is TRBJ1-1, the V gene TRBV12-3 or TRBV12-4; D is unclear. The V end lost 3 bases, the J end lost 0 bases, and 8 bases lay between the germline ends. The CDR3 is made up of 14 amino acids. DNA for the CDR3: TGTGCCAGCAGTTTTACGGTCGTGAACACTGAAGCTTTCTTT. Its protein is CASSFTVVNTEAFF.

This clone has a handful of counts. The chain uses TRBV2 and TRBJ1-2, with D perhaps matching TRBD1 (5 bases). V lost 3 bases, J lost 2 bases, and 25 bases lay in between. The length of the CDR3 is 19 residues. CDR1 and CDR2 from the germline V gene are SNHLY and FYNNEI. The CDR3: CASSEFSGTGPSSNYGYTF. In DNA, the CDR3 is TGTGCCAGCAGTGAGTTTTCTGGTACAGGCCCTTCTTCCAACTATGGCTACACCTTC.

The V and J genes are TRBV9 and TRBJ2-2, with a tentative D call TRBD1 (7 bases). Trimming left V 3 bases short and J 3 bases short, with 12 bases between. The germline V gene has CDR1 SGDLS and CDR2 YYNGEE. CDR3 length equals 15 residues. The CDR3 nucleotides are TGTGCCAGCAGCGGACAGGGAGGAGACACCGGGGAGCTGTTTTTT. Its protein product is CASSGQGGDTGELFF.

This chain connects TRBV5-1 to TRBJ2-7; TRBD1 is a possible D gene (6 bases). CDR3 length: 14 amino acids. Deletions cut 3 bases from V and 5 bases from J, with 15 bases between. The germline V gene has CDR1 SGHRS and CDR2 YFSETQ. The CDR3 DNA reads TGCGCCAGCAGCTGGCAGGGGCCTACAGACGAGCAGTACTTC. It codes for CASSWQGPTDEQYF. The full variable domain, with the rest looked up from reference TRBV5-1 and TRBJ2-7, is KAGVTQTPRYLIKTRGQQVTLSCSPISGHRSVSWYQQTPGQGLQFLFEYFSETQRNKGNFPGRFSGRQFSNSRSEMNVSTLELGDSALYLCASSWQGPTDEQYFGPGTRLTVT.

This clone was seen once. The CDR3 region has the DNA TGTGCCAGCAGCCTATCGCAGACTACCGGGGAGCTGTTTTTT. It is translated as CASSLSQTTGELFF. The rearrangement joins TRBV7-3 to TRBJ2-2; the D is unclear. Trimming cost V 5 bases and J 5 bases, with 12 bases left between them. The CDR3 loop spans 14 amino acids. Germline V gives CDR1 SGHTA, CDR2 FQGTGA.

The table lists this clone with many counts. The V call is TRBV30, the J call TRBJ1-4; D unclear. The CDR3 spans 14 residues. The germline V gene encodes CDR1 GTSNPN and CDR2 SVGIG (reference sequence). V was clipped by 4 bases and J by 2 bases, with 11 bases between them. The CDR3 DNA sequence: TGTGCCTGGACCCTCGGGCATACTAATGAAAAACTGTTTTTT. It yields the protein CAWTLGHTNEKLFF.

The chain uses TRBV6-1 and TRBJ2-7; possible D gene TRBD2, 6 bases. Per the germline V gene, CDR1 is MNHNS and CDR2 is SASEGT. The CDR3 has 14 residues. The V and J ends lost 8 bases and 5 bases respectively, with 19 bases between them. The CDR3 bases are TGTGCCAGCCGTTTCTTTGGGGGGACGGACGAGCAGTACTTC. Protein product: CASRFFGGTDEQYF.

This clone appeared a single time. V gene TRBV20-1 combines with J gene TRBJ1-6, with TRBD1 identical over 8 bases. The trim removed 3 bases at V and 7 bases at J, leaving 8 bases unmatched. The CDR3 runs 15 residues. Germline V gene data show CDR1 as DFQATT and CDR2 as SNEGSKA (reference sequence). The CDR3 DNA is TGCAGTGCTAGGGGGACAGGTCTCTTAAATTCACCCCTCCACTTT. Protein product: CSARGTGLLNSPLHF.

This clone was seen more than once but under ten times. This rearrangement joins TRBV7-2 to TRBJ1-2, with 12 nucleotides matching TRBD1. V was clipped by 5 bases and J by 8 bases; unmatched bases: 9. Germline values: CDR1 SGHTA, CDR2 FQGNSA. The CDR3 covers 15 residues. CDR3 DNA: TGTGCCAGCAGCACGTCGGGACAGGGGGCGAAAGGCTACACCTTC. Translation gives CASSTSGQGAKGYTF.

This clone was recorded a few times. The chain recombines TRBV12-3 or TRBV12-4 with TRBJ1-5; possibly TRBD1 for D (5 bases). The CDR3 is 14 amino acids. V lost 5 bases to trimming and J lost 5 bases, with 13 bases between them. The chain's CDR3 is CASSLGTPDQPQHF. The CDR3 DNA is TGTGCCAGCAGTCTCGGGACTCCGGATCAGCCCCAGCATTTT.

CDR3 DNA sequence: TGTGCCAGCAACCTAGGACAGACGACACAAGAGACCCAGTACTTC. Protein product: CASNLGQTTQETQYF. J is TRBJ2-5 and V is TRBV6-1; tentatively, D is TRBD1 (6 bases). Germline values: CDR1 MNHNS, CDR2 SASEGT. Trimming took off 7 bases at V and 2 bases at J, with 17 bases between the two ends. The CDR3 has 15 amino acids.

There are a few counts of this clone. This sequence joins TRBV6-5 and TRBJ1-4, with TRBD1 matching over 8 bases. The CDR3 covers 13 residues. The germline V gene encodes CDR1 MNHEY and CDR2 SVGAGI. The trim removed 6 bases at V and 12 bases at J, leaving 9 bases unmatched. The CDR3 is CASSPGTGGELFF. Here the CDR3 DNA reads TGTGCCAGCAGCCCTGGGACAGGCGGGGAACTGTTTTTT.

There are a few counts of this clone. The chain links TRBV6-6 to TRBJ2-2; D gene ambiguous. Germline V lookup: CDR1 MNHNY, CDR2 SVGAGI (reference sequence). V lost 2 bases and J 3 bases, leaving 13 bases between the germline ends. This CDR3 region has 16 residues. CDR3 in amino acids: CASSYDGGVDTGELFF. CDR3 nucleotide sequence: TGTGCCAGCAGTTACGACGGTGGCGTCGACACCGGGGAGCTGTTTTTT.

This clone showed up just a few times. The chain has TRBV11-2 and TRBJ1-6; D not resolved. The CDR3 is 13 residues long. The germline V and J ends were trimmed by 6 bases and 7 bases, with 10 bases remaining between them. Germline V gives CDR1 SGHAT, CDR2 FQNNGV. CDR3 DNA: TGTGCCAGCAGTCGGGTACAGAATTCACCCCTCCACTTT. Translation gives CASSRVQNSPLHF.

With respect to this clone: An end of the junction does not agree with germline; a read error may underlie this. The chain couples TRBV7-7 to TRBJ2-7; D not certain. This CDR3 is 10 amino acids long. The germline gives CDR1 SSHAT, CDR2 FNYEAQ (reference sequence). The CDR3 DNA reads as TGTGCTAGCAGCTCGTACGAGCAGTACTTC. Amino acid sequence: CASSSYEQYF.

V gene TRBV2 combines with J gene TRBJ1-5; D remains ambiguous. This CDR3 is built from 14 residues. Trimming removed 8 bases from V and 2 bases from J, with 13 bases in between. Germline V gene data show CDR1 as SNHLY and CDR2 as FYNNEI. This CDR3 is CASGASAGNQPQHF. The CDR3 DNA is TGTGCCAGCGGAGCATCGGCGGGCAATCAGCCCCAGCATTTT.

This clone is a singleton in its sample. The chain recombines TRBV30 with TRBJ1-4; weak D call: TRBD1 (6 bases). V lost 6 bases and J 4 bases, leaving 15 bases between the germline ends. CDR3 length: 14 residues. Per the germline V gene, CDR1 is GTSNPN and CDR2 is SVGIG (reference sequence). Here the CDR3 reads CACNWGANNEKLFF. The CDR3 nucleotides are TGTGCCTGTAATTGGGGGGCGAATAATGAAAAACTGTTTTTT.

The chain combines TRBV20-1 with TRBJ2-7, with TRBD2 identical over 9 bases. Germline values: CDR1 DFQATT, CDR2 SNEGSKA (reference sequence). The CDR3 is made up of 15 amino acids. V gave up 0 bases and J gave up 1 base; unmatched junction bases: 4. As DNA, the CDR3 is TGCAGTGCTAGAGATATGGCGGGAGGGTCCTACGAGCAGTACTTC. Protein sequence: CSARDMAGGSYEQYF.

The genes are TRBV7-9 and TRBJ2-5; 10 nucleotides align to TRBD2. In germline, CDR1 is SEHNR, CDR2 FQNEAQ (reference sequence). V was pared by 0 bases and J by 3 bases, with 1 base of the junction left unmatched. This CDR3 has 15 residues. CDR3 nucleotides: TGTGCCAGCAGCTTAGCTAGCGGGGGGAAAGAGACCCAGTACTTC. The encoded protein is CASSLASGGKETQYF. Drawing the rest from reference TRBV7-9 and TRBJ2-5, the complete variable domain is DTGVSQNPRHKITKRGQNVTFRCDPISEHNRLYWYRQTLGQGPEFLTYFQNEAQLEKSRLLSDRFSAERPKGSFSTLEIQRTEQGDSAMYLCASSLASGGKETQYFGPGTRLLVL.

The V call is TRBV19, the J call TRBJ1-5; 9 bases map to TRBD1. This CDR3 has 18 residues. V gave up 3 bases and J gave up 6 bases; unmatched junction bases: 15. Germline CDR1 is LNHDA and CDR2 is SQIVND (reference sequence). The chain's CDR3 is CASSIPYPTGGGGQPQHF. The CDR3 coding sequence is TGTGCCAGTAGTATCCCTTACCCGACAGGGGGAGGTGGTCAGCCCCAGCATTTT.

The J gene is TRBJ2-7, the V gene TRBV18; either TRBD1 or TRBD2 may supply D (6 bases each). CDR1 and CDR2 from the germline V gene are KGHSH and LQKENI. This CDR3 spans 12 amino acids. V shed 2 bases and J shed 5 bases, with 7 bases lying between them. Written as DNA, the CDR3 is TGTGCCAGCTCACCAAGGGGGGACGAGCAGTACTTC. Encoded protein: CASSPRGDEQYF. Supplemented by reference TRBV18 and TRBJ2-7, the full variable domain reads NAGVMQNPRHLVRRRGQEARLRCSPMKGHSHVYWYRQLPEEGLKFMVYLQKENIIDESGMPKERFSAEFPKEGPSILRIQQVVRGDSAAYFCASSPRGDEQYFGPGTRLTVT.

The chain has TRBV19 and TRBJ2-1; D ambiguous. There are 10 residues in the CDR3. The V and J ends lost 11 bases and 6 bases respectively, with 8 bases between them. The germline V gene has CDR1 LNHDA and CDR2 SQIVND (reference sequence). CDR3 sequence (DNA): TGTGCCTCCATGGGCAATGAGCAGTTCTTC. Its translation: CASMGNEQFF.

The chain recombines TRBV28 with TRBJ2-3; 11 bases are shared with TRBD2. The trim removed 0 bases at V and 2 bases at J, leaving 10 bases unmatched. Germline V gives CDR1 MDHEN, CDR2 SYDVKM. There are 19 residues in the CDR3. CDR3 coding DNA: TGTGCCAGCAGTTTATGGGGACTAGCGGCACCGGACCTCACAGATACGCAGTATTTT. This encodes CASSLWGLAAPDLTDTQYF. Drawing the rest from reference TRBV28 and TRBJ2-3, the complete variable domain is DVKVTQSSRYLVKRTGEKVFLECVQDMDHENMFWYRQDPGLGLRLIYFSYDVKMKEKGDIPEGYSVSREKKERFSLILESASTNQTSMYLCASSLWGLAAPDLTDTQYFGPGTRLTVL.

This clone showed up just a few times. The V call is TRBV11-3, the J call TRBJ2-2; unclear D gene. The CDR3 totals 11 residues. The germline V gene has CDR1 SGHNT and CDR2 YENEEA. The germline V and J ends were trimmed by 4 bases and 7 bases, with 4 bases remaining between them. The CDR3 coding sequence is TGTGCCAGCAGCTCGAGCGGGGAGCTGTTTTTT. Amino acids: CASSSSGELFF.

V and J are TRBV7-9 and TRBJ1-1; D is possibly TRBD1 (5 bases). There are 13 residues in the CDR3. The germline CDR1 and CDR2 sequences are SEHNR and FQNEAQ (reference sequence). Trimming removed 5 bases from V and 0 bases from J, with 7 bases in between. The CDR3: CASSLDMNTEAFF. In nucleotides, the CDR3 is TGTGCCAGCAGCCTGGACATGAACACTGAAGCTTTCTTT.